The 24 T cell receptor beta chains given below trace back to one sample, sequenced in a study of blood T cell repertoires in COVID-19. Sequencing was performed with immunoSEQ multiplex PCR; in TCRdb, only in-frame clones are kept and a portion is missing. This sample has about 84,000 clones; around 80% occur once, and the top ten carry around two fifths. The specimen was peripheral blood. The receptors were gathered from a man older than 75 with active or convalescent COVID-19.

In DNA form, the CDR3 reads TGTGCCAGCAGCTTAGATAGGACAGGTCAAAAGACCCAGTACTTC. This encodes CASSLDRTGQKTQYF. The chain is built from TRBV11-2 and TRBJ2-5; 7 nucleotides agree with TRBD1. The germline V gene encodes CDR1 SGHAT and CDR2 FQNNGV. This CDR3 comprises 15 residues. V lost 0 bases to trimming and J lost 6 bases; unmatched junction nucleotides: 7.

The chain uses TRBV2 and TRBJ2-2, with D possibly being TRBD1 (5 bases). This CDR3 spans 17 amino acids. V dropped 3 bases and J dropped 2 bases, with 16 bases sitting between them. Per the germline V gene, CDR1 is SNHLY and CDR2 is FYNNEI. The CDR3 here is CASSDVRADKNTGELFF. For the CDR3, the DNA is TGTGCCAGCAGTGATGTCCGTGCGGACAAAAACACCGGGGAGCTGTTTTTT.

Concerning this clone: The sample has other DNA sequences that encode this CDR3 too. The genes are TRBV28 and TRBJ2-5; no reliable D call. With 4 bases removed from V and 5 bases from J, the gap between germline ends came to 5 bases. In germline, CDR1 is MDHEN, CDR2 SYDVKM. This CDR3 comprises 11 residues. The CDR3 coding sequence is TGTGCCAGCAGTTCTCAGGAGACCCAGTACTTC. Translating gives CASSSQETQYF.

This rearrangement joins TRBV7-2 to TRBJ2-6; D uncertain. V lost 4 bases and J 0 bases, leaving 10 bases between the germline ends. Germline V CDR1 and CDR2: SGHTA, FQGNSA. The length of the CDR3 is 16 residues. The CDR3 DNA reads TGTGCCAGCAGCTGGAGACTCGCCTCTGGGGCCAACGTCCTGACTTTC. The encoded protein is CASSWRLASGANVLTF. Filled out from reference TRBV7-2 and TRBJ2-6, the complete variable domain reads GAGVSQSPSNKVTEKGKDVELRCDPISGHTALYWYRQSLGQGLEFLIYFQGNSAPDKSGLPSDRFSAERTGGSVSTLTIQRTQQEDSAVYLCASSWRLASGANVLTFGAGSRLTVL.

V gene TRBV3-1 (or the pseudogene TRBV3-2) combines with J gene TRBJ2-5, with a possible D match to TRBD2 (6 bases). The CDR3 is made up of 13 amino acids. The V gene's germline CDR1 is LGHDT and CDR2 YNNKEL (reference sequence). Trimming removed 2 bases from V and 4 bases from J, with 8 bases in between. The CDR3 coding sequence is TGTGCCAGCAGCCAAAGGAGGGGAGAGACCCAGTACTTC. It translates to CASSQRRGETQYF.

The CDR3 loop is CATSAPDRINEKLFF. CDR3 DNA: TGTGCCACCAGCGCTCCGGACAGGATTAATGAAAAACTGTTTTTT. The rearrangement links TRBV15 to TRBJ1-4; 7 nucleotides agree with TRBD1. The germline CDR1 and CDR2 sequences are LNHNV and YYDKDF (reference sequence). V was clipped by 5 bases and J by 4 bases; unmatched bases: 7. The CDR3 has 15 amino acids.

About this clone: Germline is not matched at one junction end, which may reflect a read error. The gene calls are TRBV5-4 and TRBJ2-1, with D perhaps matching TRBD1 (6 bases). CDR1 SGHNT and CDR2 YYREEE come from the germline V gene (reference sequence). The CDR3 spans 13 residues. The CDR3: CASSLDSFNEQFF. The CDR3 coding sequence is TGTGCCAGCAGTTTGGACAGCTTCAATGAGCAGTTCTTC.

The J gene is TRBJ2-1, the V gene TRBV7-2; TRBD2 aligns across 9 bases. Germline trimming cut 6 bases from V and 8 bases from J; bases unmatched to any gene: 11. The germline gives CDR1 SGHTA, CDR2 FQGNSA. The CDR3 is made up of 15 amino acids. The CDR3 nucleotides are TGTGCCAGCAGGGACGGGGTAGCGGGAGTTTATGAGCAGTTCTTC. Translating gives CASRDGVAGVYEQFF. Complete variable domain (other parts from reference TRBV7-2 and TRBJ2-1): GAGVSQSPSNKVTEKGKDVELRCDPISGHTALYWYRQSLGQGLEFLIYFQGNSAPDKSGLPSDRFSAERTGGSVSTLTIQRTQQEDSAVYLCASRDGVAGVYEQFFGPGTRLTVL.

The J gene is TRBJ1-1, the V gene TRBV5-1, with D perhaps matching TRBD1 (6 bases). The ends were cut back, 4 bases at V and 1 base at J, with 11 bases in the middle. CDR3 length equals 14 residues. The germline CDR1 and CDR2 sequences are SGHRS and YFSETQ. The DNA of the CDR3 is TGCGCCAGCAGCCCGGGGACACCGAACACTGAAGCTTTCTTT. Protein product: CASSPGTPNTEAFF.

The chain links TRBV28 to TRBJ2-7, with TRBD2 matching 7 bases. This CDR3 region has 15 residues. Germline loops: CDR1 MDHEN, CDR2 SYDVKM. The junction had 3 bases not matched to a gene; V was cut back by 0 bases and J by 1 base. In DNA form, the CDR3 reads TGTGCCAGCAGTTTATGGGCTAGCGGTTCCTACGAGCAGTACTTC. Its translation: CASSLWASGSYEQYF. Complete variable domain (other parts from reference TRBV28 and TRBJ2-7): DVKVTQSSRYLVKRTGEKVFLECVQDMDHENMFWYRQDPGLGLRLIYFSYDVKMKEKGDIPEGYSVSREKKERFSLILESASTNQTSMYLCASSLWASGSYEQYFGPGTRLTVT.

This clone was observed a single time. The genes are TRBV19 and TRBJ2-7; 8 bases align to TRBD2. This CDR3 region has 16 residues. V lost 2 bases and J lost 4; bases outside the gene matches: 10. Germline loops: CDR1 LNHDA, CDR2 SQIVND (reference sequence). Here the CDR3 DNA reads TGTGCCAGTAGTATAAACCCGCCGGGAGGGAGGTACGAGCAGTACTTC. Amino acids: CASSINPPGGRYEQYF.

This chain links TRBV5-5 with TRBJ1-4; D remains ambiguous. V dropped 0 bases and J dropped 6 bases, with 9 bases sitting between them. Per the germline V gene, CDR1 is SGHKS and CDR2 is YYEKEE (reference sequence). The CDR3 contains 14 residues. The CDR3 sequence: CASSLAVEDEKLFF. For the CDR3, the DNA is TGTGCCAGCAGCTTGGCTGTTGAGGATGAAAAACTGTTTTTT.

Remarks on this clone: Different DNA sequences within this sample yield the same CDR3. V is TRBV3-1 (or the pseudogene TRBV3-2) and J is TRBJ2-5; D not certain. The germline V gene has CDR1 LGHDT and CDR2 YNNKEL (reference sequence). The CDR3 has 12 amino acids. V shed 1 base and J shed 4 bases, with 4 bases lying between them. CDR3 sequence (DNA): TGTGCCAGCAGCCAAGGTAGAGAGACCCAGTACTTC. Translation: CASSQGRETQYF.

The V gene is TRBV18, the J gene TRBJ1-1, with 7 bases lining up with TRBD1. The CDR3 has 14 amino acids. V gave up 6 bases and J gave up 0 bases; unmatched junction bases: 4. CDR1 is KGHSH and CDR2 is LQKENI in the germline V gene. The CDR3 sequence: CASSPGGVNTEAFF. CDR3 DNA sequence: TGTGCCAGCTCCCCAGGGGGGGTGAACACTGAAGCTTTCTTT.

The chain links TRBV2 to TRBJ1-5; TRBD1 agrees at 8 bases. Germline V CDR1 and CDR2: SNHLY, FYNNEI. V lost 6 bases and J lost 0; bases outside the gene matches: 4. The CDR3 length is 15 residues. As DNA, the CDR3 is TGTGCCAGCAGCCCGACAGGGGTTAGCAATCAGCCCCAGCATTTT. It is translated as CASSPTGVSNQPQHF.

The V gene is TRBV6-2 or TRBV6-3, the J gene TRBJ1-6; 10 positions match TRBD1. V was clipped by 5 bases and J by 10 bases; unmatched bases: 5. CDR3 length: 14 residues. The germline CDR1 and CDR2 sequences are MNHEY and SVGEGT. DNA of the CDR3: TGTGCCAGCAGTCTGACAGGGGGCGGATCACCCCTCCACTTT. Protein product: CASSLTGGGSPLHF.

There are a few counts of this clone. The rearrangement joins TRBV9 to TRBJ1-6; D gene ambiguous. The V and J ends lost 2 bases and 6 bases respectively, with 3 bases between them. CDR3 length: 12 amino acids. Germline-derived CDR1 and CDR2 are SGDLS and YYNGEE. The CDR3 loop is CASSVGNSPLHF. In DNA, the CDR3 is TGTGCCAGCAGCGTCGGTAATTCACCCCTCCACTTT.

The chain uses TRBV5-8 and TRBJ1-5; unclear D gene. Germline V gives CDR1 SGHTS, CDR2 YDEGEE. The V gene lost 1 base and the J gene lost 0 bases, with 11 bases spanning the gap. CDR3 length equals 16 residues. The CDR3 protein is CASSLLSGLSNQPQHF. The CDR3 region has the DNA TGTGCCAGCAGCTTGCTTAGCGGCCTTAGCAATCAGCCCCAGCATTTT. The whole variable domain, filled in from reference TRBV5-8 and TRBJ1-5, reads EAGVTQSPTHLIKTRGQQATLRCSPISGHTSVYWYQQALGLGLQFLLWYDEGEERNRGNFPPRFSGRQFPNYSSELNVNALELEDSALYLCASSLLSGLSNQPQHFGDGTRLSIL.

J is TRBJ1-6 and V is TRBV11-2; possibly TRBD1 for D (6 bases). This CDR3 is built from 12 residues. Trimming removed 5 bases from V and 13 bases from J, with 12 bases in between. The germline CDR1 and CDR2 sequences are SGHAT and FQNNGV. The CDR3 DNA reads TGTGCCAGCAGCCCGTACAGGGCCCCCCTCCACTTT. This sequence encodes CASSPYRAPLHF.

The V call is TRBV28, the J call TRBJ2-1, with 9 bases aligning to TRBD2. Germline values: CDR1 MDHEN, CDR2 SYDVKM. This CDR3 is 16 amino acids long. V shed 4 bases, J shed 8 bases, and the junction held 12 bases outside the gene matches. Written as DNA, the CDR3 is TGTGCCAGCAGTTCCAGAGCGGGGGGCCTTCGGGATGAGCAGTTCTTC. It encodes CASSSRAGGLRDEQFF.

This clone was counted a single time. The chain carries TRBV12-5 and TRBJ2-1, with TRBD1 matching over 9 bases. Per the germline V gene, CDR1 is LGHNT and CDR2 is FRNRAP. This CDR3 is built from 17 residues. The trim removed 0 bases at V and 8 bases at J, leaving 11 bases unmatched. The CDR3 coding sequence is TGTGCTAGTGGTTTGGTAGCAGGGACAGGGCGAGGTTATGAGCAGTTCTTC. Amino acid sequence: CASGLVAGTGRGYEQFF.

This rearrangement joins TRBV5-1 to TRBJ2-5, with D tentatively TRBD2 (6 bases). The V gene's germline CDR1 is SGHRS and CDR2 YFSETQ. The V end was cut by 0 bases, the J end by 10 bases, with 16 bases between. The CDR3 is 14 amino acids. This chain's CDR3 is CASSLEISEGGQYF. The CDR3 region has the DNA TGCGCCAGCAGCTTGGAGATTAGCGAGGGAGGCCAGTACTTC.

CDR3: CATSDPSQGENTEAFF. The CDR3 DNA is TGTGCCACCAGTGATCCCTCACAGGGGGAGAACACTGAAGCTTTCTTT. The rearrangement joins TRBV24-1 to TRBJ1-1; 8 bases map to TRBD1. J lost 1 base, V lost 3 bases, and 6 bases had no gene match. Germline CDR1 reads KGHDR; CDR2 reads SFDVKD. The CDR3 contains 16 residues.

The CDR3, as DNA: TGTGCCAGCAGCTTAGGTTACGCGGGAGCTAGAGATACGCAGTATTTT. This codes for CASSLGYAGARDTQYF. This chain joins TRBV7-6 and TRBJ2-3; 7 positions agree with TRBD2. Germline V lookup: CDR1 SGHVS, CDR2 FNYEAQ. The length of the CDR3 is 16 residues. Trimming took 1 base from V and 5 from J; bases not matched to a gene: 9.